This T cell receptor beta chain was identified in a study of control samples from healthy donors and cancer patients. Some clones are missing from TCRdb's copy, which holds only in-frame ones; the method was immunoSEQ multiplex PCR. The repertoire holds 120,000 to 150,000 clones, with roughly nine tenths as singletons. V lost 1 base and J 0 bases, leaving 5 bases between the germline ends. Germline assignment: CDR1 SGHNT and CDR2 YENEEA. The CDR3 totals 14 residues. The TCR comes from a man aged 30-40 years in good health. The rearrangement joins TRBV11-3 to TRBJ2-3; D gene unclear. Sequences were obtained from blood. The CDR3 coding sequence is TGTGCCAGCAGCTTAGTCGGTAGCACAGATACGCAGTATTTT. It yields the protein CASSLVGSTDTQYF.